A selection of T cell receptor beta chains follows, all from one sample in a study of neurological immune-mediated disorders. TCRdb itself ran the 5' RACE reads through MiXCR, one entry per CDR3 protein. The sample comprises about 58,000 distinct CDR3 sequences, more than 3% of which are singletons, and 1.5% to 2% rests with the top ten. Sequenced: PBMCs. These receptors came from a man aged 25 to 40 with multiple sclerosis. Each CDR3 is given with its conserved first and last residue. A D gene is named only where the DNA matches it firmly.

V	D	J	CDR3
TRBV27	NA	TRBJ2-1	CASSSQPGAEQFF
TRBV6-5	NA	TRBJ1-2	CASSRGGYGYTF
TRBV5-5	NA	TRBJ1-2	CASSSLRDGIYGYTF
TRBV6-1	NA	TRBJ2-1	CASSVLAPEQFF
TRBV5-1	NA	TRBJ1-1	CASSLGVSGGQGAFF
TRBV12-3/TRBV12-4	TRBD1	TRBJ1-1	CASSFEGQGGLGAFF
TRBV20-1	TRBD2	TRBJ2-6	CSARLVIAGAGANVLTF
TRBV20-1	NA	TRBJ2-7	CSARTLAYEQYF
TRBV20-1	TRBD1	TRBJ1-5	CSARRRDRSNQPQHF
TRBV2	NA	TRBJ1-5	CASSEGRNQPQNF
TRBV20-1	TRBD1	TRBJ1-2	CSAPFGGGAGGYTF
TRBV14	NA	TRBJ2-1	CASSLQWGRGTYNEQFF
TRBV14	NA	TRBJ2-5	CASSGLQGPWETQYF
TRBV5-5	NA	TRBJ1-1	CASSLVAVAEAFF
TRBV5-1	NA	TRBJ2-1	CASRSTIAVRSYNEQFF
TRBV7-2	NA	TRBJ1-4	CASSFSGEKLFF
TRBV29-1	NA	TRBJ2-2	CSVVGATGELFF
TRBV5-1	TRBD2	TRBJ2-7	CASSETTGTTFGEQYF
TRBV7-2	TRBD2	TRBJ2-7	CASRETSGSNYEQYF
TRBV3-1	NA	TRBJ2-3	CASSPTTTSTDTQYF
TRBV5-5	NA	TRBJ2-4	CASSSSSSRAKNIQYF
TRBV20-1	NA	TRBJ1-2	CSLEGIDGYTF
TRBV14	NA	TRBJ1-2	CASSQVKGGGYTF
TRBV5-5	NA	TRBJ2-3	CASRPPATEAQYF
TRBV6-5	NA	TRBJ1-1	CASSSGRTTEAFF
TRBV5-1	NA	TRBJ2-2	CASSFSLSTGELFF
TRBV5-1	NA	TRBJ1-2	CASSPERNYGYTF
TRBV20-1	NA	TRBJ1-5	CSARDLGEHPNQPQNF
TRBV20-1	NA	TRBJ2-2	CSARDPGRSTGELFF
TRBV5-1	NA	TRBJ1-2	CASSLVVRGGYTF